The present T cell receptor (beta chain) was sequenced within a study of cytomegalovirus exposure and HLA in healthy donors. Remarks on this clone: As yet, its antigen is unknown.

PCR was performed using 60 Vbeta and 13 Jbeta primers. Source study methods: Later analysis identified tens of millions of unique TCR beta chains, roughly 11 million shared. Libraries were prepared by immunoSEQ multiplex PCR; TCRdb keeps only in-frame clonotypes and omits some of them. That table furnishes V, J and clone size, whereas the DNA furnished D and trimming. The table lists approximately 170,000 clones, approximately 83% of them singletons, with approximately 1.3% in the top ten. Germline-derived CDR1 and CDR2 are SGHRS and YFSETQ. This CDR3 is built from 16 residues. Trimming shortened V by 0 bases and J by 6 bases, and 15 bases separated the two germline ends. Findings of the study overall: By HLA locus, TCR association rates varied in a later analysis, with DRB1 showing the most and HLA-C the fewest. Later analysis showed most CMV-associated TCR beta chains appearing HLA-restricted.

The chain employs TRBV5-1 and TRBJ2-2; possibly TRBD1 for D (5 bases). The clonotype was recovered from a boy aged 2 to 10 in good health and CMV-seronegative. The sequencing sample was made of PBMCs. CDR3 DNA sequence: TGCGCCAGCAGCTTGGGGACACGACGGCACCCCGGGGAGCTGTTTTTT. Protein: CASSLGTRRHPGELFF.